These T cell receptor beta chains were read from a single sample in a study of identical twins. Each CDR3 protein gets one entry after TCRdb re-called the 5' RACE reads with MiXCR. The sample shows 260,000 or so distinct CDR3 sequences, approximately 8% of them seen only once. The same sample was also used in a study of yellow fever vaccine responses in identical twins.

The sequencing sample was made of CD8+ T cells sorted from blood. All receptors derive from a woman aged 18-29 years in good health. CDR3s include the opening cysteine and the closing phenylalanine or tryptophan. Clone size is not always given. Where it is, it says once, few, many or a class for expanded clones.

V,size,CDR3
TRBV20-1,few,CSARDRDRSYEQYF
TRBV5-1,.,CASSSRGTGKDTQYF
TRBV5-5,many,CASSSLGQGLYDEQFF
TRBV19,many,CASNIEGDRGATEAFF
TRBV7-9,few,CASRYLTYNEQFF
TRBV27,few,CASSLSTDGWEQYF
TRBV5-5,many,CATLGGERSYNEQFF
TRBV7-2,many,CASSFLAGGLDTQYF
TRBV24-1,.,CATSRLAYNEQFF
TRBV7-3,few,CASSLAKTGLNTDTQYF
TRBV11-1,many,CASSSTNRGLGQYNEQFF
TRBV20-1,few,CSARVGLAGGPGTGELFF
TRBV2,few,CASSEAPGGEDEAFF
TRBV10-3,many,CAISGGREHTLNTEAFF
TRBV7-6,few,CASSSRQGVNYEQYF
TRBV13,.,CASSLGPTGGFSSEQFF
TRBV14,.,CASSLPAGELFF
TRBV20-1,.,CSARSRLAEWETQYF
TRBV6-1,few,CASENSGGESDTQYF
TRBV20-1,.,CSARDSGWGERPLSSYNEQFF
TRBV12-5,.,CASGEERKTDTQYF
TRBV28,few,CASSLIGGGTEAFF
TRBV5-6,many,CASSLTIEIGGLEEKLFF
TRBV6-1,.,CASTSGGNGELFF
TRBV2,few,CATGGRGYTF
TRBV6-1,few,CASRPGLAEETQYF
TRBV20-1,many,CSARDVGGADEQFF
TRBV10-3,.,CAISESGTANTEAFF
TRBV4-1,.,CASSLGQTNTEAFF
TRBV13,few,CASSLGRDRGSGAFF
TRBV27,few,CASSLSTGPVVYEQYF
TRBV27,.,CASSSGRQYEQYF
TRBV2,few,CASPGAADTQYF
TRBV4-1,few,CASSQEANTIYF